This T cell receptor beta chain appears in the sequencing data of a study of blood T cell repertoires in COVID-19. In the study overall: Sources were T cells, B-cell-depleted T cells, or PBMCs; the material itself was cDNA or gDNA.

This study enrolled people aged 18 to 89 from approximately 24 US geographic areas. Each recovered donor of Cohort 3 presented with two negative PCRs, clearance, or symptom resolution. CDR3 length equals 15 residues. Germline-derived CDR1 and CDR2 are LNHDA and SQIVND (reference sequence). The V segment lost 7 bases and the J segment 1 base; nucleotides outside the gene matches: 7. Generated by immunoSEQ multiplex PCR, the TCRdb table keeps only in-frame clones and is missing some. The table includes about 170,000 clones, approximately 90% detected once. The chain couples TRBV19 to TRBJ1-5; 7 bases are a match to TRBD1. Sample: PBMCs or T cells enriched from blood (not recorded which). The TCR was taken from a woman younger than 35 who had recovered from COVID-19. This CDR3 reads CASIGGQASNQPQHF. CDR3 nucleotide sequence: TGTGCCAGTATAGGAGGACAGGCCAGCAATCAGCCCCAGCATTTT.